The clone carrying this T cell receptor beta chain was observed many times. The data stem from a study of low-dose radiotherapy and immunotherapy resistance in tumors. Study summary: Treatment of Cohort 2 consisted of 1 Gy per fraction every two weeks, amounting to 13 Gy over 26 weeks. Intravenous ipilimumab 1 mg/kg every six weeks was given with nivolumab 240 mg every two weeks. The study administered intravenous cyclophosphamide at 200 mg/m2 every two weeks, one day ahead of radiation and immunotherapy. Once cycle 1 day 1 began, patients took oral aspirin 300 mg daily for four cycles.

Described time point: after trial treatment. Treatment specified: LDRT plus nivolumab, ipilimumab, low-dose cyclophosphamide and aspirin (RACIN trial). First-strand cDNA used TRAV- and TRBV-specific primers, covering alpha and beta chains. TCRs underwent roughly 20 PCR cycles of amplification with a constant-region primer and V-primer adapter. MiXCR, run by TCRdb on the reads, gives a single entry per CDR3 protein. The data show under 110,000 distinct CDR3 sequences, with around 21% seen just once and 4.1% held by the top ten. The sequence was obtained from a male donor with prostate cancer. Sequencing was performed on PBMCs, taken after low-dose radiotherapy plus immunotherapy.

This CDR3 is CASSFDPSGPQHF. CDR3 DNA sequence: TGTGCCAGCAGTTTTGACCCGTCAGGGCCCCAGCATTTT. The chain has TRBV27 and TRBJ1-5; D remains unclear. In germline, CDR1 is MNHEY, CDR2 SMNVEV (reference sequence). Trimming shortened V by 3 bases and J by 9 bases, and 12 bases separated the two germline ends. The CDR3 consists of 13 residues.